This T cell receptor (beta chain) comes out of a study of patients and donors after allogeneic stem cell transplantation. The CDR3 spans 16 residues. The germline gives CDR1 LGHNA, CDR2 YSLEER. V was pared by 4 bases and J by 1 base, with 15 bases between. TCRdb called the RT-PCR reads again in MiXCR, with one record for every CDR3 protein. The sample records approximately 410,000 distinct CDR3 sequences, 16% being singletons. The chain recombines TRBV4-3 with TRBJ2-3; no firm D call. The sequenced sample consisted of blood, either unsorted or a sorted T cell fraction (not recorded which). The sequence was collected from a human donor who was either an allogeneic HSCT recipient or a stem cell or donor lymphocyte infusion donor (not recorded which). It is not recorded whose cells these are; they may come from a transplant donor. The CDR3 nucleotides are TGCGCCAGCAGCCGAGACCACAACGGCCGCACAGATACGCAGTATTTT. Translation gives CASSRDHNGRTDTQYF.